This entry lists 11 T cell receptor beta chains sequenced from one sample in a study of blood T cell repertoires in COVID-19. Some clones are missing from TCRdb's copy, which holds only in-frame ones; the method was immunoSEQ multiplex PCR. The profile shows about 370,000 clones, around 89% of them singletons. Sample: peripheral blood. Receptors were obtained from a woman aged 25-40 years with COVID-19, enrolled during active disease.

The V call is TRBV3-1 (or the pseudogene TRBV3-2), the J call TRBJ2-1, with TRBD2 as a possible D gene (7 bases). Trimming removed 0 bases from V and 7 bases from J, with 16 bases in between. This CDR3 region has 16 residues. Germline CDR1 is LGHDT and CDR2 is YNNKEL (reference sequence). The CDR3 DNA follows: TGTGCCAGCAGCCAAGAGTCCGGGGGGCCTTGGAATGAGCAGTTCTTC. Amino acids: CASSQESGGPWNEQFF.

The V call is TRBV9, the J call TRBJ2-1, with a tentative D call TRBD2 (5 bases). The germline V and J ends were trimmed by 0 bases and 4 bases, with 11 bases remaining between them. Germline-derived CDR1 and CDR2 are SGDLS and YYNGEE. This CDR3 comprises 15 residues. In DNA form, the CDR3 reads TGTGCCAGCAGCGTAGGTGAGCGGACTTACAATGAGCAGTTCTTC. This gives the protein CASSVGERTYNEQFF.

This clone was detected once. The chain links TRBV25-1 to TRBJ2-1, with TRBD2 matching 8 bases. V lost 4 bases and J lost 8; bases outside the gene matches: 7. CDR1 MGHDK and CDR2 SYGVNS come from the germline V gene. The CDR3 sequence is 14 residues long. Written as DNA, the CDR3 is TGTGCCAGCAGTGGACGGGAGGGTGTCTATGAGCAGTTCTTC. This encodes CASSGREGVYEQFF.

This clone was recorded once. The V gene is TRBV10-1, the J gene TRBJ2-1; TRBD2 matches 11 bases. This CDR3 spans 15 amino acids. Germline CDR1 and CDR2: WNHNN and SYGVQD (reference sequence). V dropped 10 bases and J dropped 5; count of bases not matched to a gene: 10. The CDR3 protein is CATQPGLAENNEQFF. The CDR3 DNA reads TGCGCCACCCAACCGGGACTAGCGGAAAACAATGAGCAGTTCTTC.

The chain recombines TRBV7-2 with TRBJ2-5; D gene ambiguous. The V gene's germline CDR1 is SGHTA and CDR2 FQGNSA. The CDR3 consists of 14 residues. The ends were cut back, 2 bases at V and 4 bases at J, with 11 bases in the middle. The CDR3 nucleotides are TGTGCCAGCAGCTTACAGCACAGTCTAGAGACCCAGTACTTC. Its translation: CASSLQHSLETQYF.

This sequence joins TRBV6-5 and TRBJ2-1; 12 bases fit TRBD2. Per the germline V gene, CDR1 is MNHEY and CDR2 is SVGAGI. V shed 6 bases, J shed 7 bases, and the junction held 7 bases outside the gene matches. There are 15 residues in the CDR3. This CDR3 is CASSETSGGGNEQFF. The CDR3 DNA reads as TGTGCCAGCAGCGAGACTAGCGGGGGTGGGAATGAGCAGTTCTTC.

The V call is TRBV7-6, the J call TRBJ2-7, with 10 nucleotides matching TRBD1. Unmatched junction bases numbered 4, after V lost 8 bases and J lost 6 bases. Germline V gene sequence: CDR1 SGHVS, CDR2 FNYEAQ. The CDR3 runs 12 residues. Here the CDR3 reads CASGTGVREQYF. For the CDR3, the DNA is TGTGCCAGCGGGACAGGGGTGCGCGAGCAGTACTTC.

The count of this clone is one. This chain connects TRBV11-2 to TRBJ2-5, with 7 bases identical to TRBD2. The CDR3 runs 13 residues. From germline, CDR1 is SGHAT and CDR2 FQNNGV. The ends lost 5 bases at V and 2 bases at J; junction bases unmatched: 2. CDR3 sequence reads: CASSSGVQETQYF. The CDR3 DNA follows: TGTGCCAGCAGCAGCGGGGTTCAAGAGACCCAGTACTTC.

The V gene is TRBV9, the J gene TRBJ2-1; TRBD2 matches at 11 bases. Germline CDR1 is SGDLS and CDR2 is YYNGEE. The CDR3 covers 18 residues. The J segment lost 4 bases and the V segment lost 4 bases, leaving 13 bases of the junction unmatched. CDR3 in DNA: TGTGCCAGCAGCCCCCTAGGGACTAGCGGCATCTCTTACAATGAGCAGTTCTTC. It translates to CASSPLGTSGISYNEQFF.

The chain is built from TRBV10-3 and TRBJ1-5; D uncertain. The CDR3 totals 12 residues. Germline loops: CDR1 ENHRY, CDR2 SYGVKD. Deletions cut 10 bases from V and 4 bases from J, with 11 bases between. This CDR3 is CATNDANQPQHF. The CDR3 DNA reads as TGTGCCACCAATGATGCGAATCAGCCCCAGCATTTT.

CDR3 region: CAWSQPAGDTEAFF. CDR3 sequence (DNA): TGTGCCTGGAGTCAGCCGGCCGGGGACACTGAAGCTTTCTTT. The V call is TRBV30, the J call TRBJ1-1; unclear D gene. The V and J ends lost 2 bases and 3 bases respectively, with 13 bases between them. Germline lookup yields CDR1 GTSNPN and CDR2 SVGIG (reference sequence). This CDR3 has 14 residues.